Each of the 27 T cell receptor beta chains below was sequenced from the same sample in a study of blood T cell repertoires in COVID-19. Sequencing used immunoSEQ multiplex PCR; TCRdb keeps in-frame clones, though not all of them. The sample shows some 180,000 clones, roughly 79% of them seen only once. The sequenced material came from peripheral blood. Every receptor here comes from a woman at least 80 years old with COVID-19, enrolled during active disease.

The CDR3 DNA reads as TGTGCCAGCAGTCCCCTAGGTGGGACACTTGATGAAAAACTGTTTTTT. Residues: CASSPLGGTLDEKLFF. The rearrangement joins TRBV6-6 to TRBJ1-4, with a possible D match to TRBD1 (6 bases). V was clipped by 5 bases and J by 6 bases, with 19 bases between them. The length of the CDR3 is 16 residues. Per germline, CDR1 MNHNY and CDR2 SVGAGI (reference sequence).

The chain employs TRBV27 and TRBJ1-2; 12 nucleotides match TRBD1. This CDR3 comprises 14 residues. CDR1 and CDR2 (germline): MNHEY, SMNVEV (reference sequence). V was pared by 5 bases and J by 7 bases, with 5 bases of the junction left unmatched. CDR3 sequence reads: CASSEGQGAGGYTF. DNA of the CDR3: TGTGCCAGCAGTGAGGGACAGGGGGCCGGTGGCTACACCTTC.

CDR3 nucleotide sequence: TGTGCCAGCAGCATACTAGCGGGAGAGGGGGAGCAGTACTTC. As protein: CASSILAGEGEQYF. V usage is TRBV3-1 (or the pseudogene TRBV3-2) and J usage is TRBJ2-7, with 11 positions matching TRBD2. Per germline, CDR1 LGHDT and CDR2 YNNKEL (reference sequence). The CDR3 extends over 14 amino acids. The junction had 7 bases not matched to a gene; V was cut back by 5 bases and J by 7 bases.

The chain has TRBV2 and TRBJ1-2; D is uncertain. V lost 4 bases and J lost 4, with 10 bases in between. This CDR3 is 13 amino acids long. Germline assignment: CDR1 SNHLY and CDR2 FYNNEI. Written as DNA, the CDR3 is TGTGCCAGCAGTGCCCTGGCCACCTATGGCTACACCTTC. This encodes CASSALATYGYTF.

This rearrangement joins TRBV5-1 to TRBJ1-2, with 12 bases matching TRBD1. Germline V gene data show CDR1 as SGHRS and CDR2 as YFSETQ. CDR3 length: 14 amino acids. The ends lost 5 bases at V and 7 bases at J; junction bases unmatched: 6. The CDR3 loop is CASRWDRGPGGYTF. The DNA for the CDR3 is TGCGCCAGCAGGTGGGACAGGGGGCCAGGTGGCTACACCTTC. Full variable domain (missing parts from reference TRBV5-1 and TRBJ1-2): KAGVTQTPRYLIKTRGQQVTLSCSPISGHRSVSWYQQTPGQGLQFLFEYFSETQRNKGNFPGRFSGRQFSNSRSEMNVSTLELGDSALYLCASRWDRGPGGYTFGSGTRLTVV.

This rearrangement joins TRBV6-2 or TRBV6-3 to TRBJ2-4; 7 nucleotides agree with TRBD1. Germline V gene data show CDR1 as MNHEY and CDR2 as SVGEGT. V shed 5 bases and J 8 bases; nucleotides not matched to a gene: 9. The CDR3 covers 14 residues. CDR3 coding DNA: TGTGCCAGCAGTCCGACAGGGCCCTGGGACATTCAGTACTTC. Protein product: CASSPTGPWDIQYF.

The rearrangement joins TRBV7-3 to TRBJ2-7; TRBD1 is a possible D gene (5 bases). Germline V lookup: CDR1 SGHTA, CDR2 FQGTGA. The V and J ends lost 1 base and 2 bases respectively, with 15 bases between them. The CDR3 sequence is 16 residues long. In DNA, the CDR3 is TGTGCCAGCAGCTTAATCCTGGACAAGAAAACCTACGAGCAGTACTTC. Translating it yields CASSLILDKKTYEQYF. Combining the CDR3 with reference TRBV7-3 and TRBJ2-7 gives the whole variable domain GAGVSQTPSNKVTEKGKYVELRCDPISGHTALYWYRQSLGQGPEFLIYFQGTGAADDSGLPNDRFFAVRPEGSVSTLKIQRTERGDSAVYLCASSLILDKKTYEQYFGPGTRLTVT.

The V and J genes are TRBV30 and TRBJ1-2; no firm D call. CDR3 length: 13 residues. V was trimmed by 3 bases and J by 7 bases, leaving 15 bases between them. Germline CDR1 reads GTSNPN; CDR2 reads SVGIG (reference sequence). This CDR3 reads CAWRVSGVGGYTF. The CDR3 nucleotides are TGTGCCTGGAGGGTTAGCGGGGTCGGTGGCTACACCTTC.

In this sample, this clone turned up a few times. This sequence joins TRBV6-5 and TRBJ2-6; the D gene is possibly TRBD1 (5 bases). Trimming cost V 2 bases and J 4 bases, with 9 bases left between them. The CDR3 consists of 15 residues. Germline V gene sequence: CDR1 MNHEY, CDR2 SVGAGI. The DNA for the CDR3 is TGTGCCAGCAGTTACGCGACAGTCGGGGCCAACGTCCTGACTTTC. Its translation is CASSYATVGANVLTF.

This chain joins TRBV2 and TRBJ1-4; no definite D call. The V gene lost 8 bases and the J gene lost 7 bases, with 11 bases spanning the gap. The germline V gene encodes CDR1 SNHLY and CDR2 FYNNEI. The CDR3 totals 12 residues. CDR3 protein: CASGVYGEKLFF. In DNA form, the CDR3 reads TGTGCCAGCGGTGTATACGGTGAAAAACTGTTTTTT.

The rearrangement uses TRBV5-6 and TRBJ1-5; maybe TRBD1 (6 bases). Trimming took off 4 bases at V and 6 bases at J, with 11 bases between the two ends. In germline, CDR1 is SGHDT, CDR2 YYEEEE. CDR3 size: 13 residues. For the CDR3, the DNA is TGTGCCAGCAGCGGGGGGGGCGGTCAGCCCCAGCATTTT. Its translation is CASSGGGGQPQHF. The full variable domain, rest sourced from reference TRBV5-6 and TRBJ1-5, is DAGVTQSPTHLIKTRGQQVTLRCSPKSGHDTVSWYQQALGQGPQFIFQYYEEEERQRGNFPDRFSGHQFPNYSSELNVNALLLGDSALYLCASSGGGGQPQHFGDGTRLSIL.

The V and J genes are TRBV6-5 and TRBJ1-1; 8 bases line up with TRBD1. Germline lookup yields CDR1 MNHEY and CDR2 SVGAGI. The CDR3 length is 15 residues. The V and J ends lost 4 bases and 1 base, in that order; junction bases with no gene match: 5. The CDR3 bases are TGTGCCAGCAGTTCCTACGGGACAGGGAACACTGAAGCTTTCTTT. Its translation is CASSSYGTGNTEAFF.

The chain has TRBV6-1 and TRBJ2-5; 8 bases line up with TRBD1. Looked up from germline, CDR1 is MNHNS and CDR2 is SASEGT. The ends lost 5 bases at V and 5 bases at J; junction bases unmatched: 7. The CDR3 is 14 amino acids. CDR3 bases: TGTGCCAGCAGTTCAGGGGGCGAGTTTGAGACCCAGTACTTC. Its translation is CASSSGGEFETQYF.

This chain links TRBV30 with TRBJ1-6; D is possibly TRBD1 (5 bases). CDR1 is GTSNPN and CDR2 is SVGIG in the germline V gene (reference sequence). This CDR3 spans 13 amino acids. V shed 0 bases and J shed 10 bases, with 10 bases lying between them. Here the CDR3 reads CAWSVRGKSPLHF. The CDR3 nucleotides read TGTGCCTGGAGTGTACGGGGGAAATCACCCCTCCACTTT. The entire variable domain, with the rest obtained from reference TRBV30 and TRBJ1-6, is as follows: SQTIHQWPATLVQPVGSPLSLECTVEGTSNPNLYWYRQAAGRGLQLLFYSVGIGQISSEVPQNLSASRPQDRQFILSSKKLLLSDSGFYLCAWSVRGKSPLHFGNGTRLTVT.

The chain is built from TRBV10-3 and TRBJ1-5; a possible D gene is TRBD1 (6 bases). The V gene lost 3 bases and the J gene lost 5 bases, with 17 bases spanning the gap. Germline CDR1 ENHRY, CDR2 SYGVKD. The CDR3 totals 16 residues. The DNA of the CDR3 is TGTGCCATCAGTGATCCCAACAGGGAAGGGGATCAGCCCCAGCATTTT. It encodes CAISDPNREGDQPQHF.

In DNA form, the CDR3 reads TGTGCCAGCAGTGTGGGACAGTATAATTCACCCCTCCACTTT. It yields the protein CASSVGQYNSPLHF. The chain has TRBV3-1 (or the pseudogene TRBV3-2) and TRBJ1-6, with 7 bases lining up with TRBD1. Germline assignment: CDR1 LGHDT and CDR2 YNNKEL (reference sequence). V dropped 6 bases and J dropped 4; count of bases not matched to a gene: 3. The CDR3 consists of 14 residues.

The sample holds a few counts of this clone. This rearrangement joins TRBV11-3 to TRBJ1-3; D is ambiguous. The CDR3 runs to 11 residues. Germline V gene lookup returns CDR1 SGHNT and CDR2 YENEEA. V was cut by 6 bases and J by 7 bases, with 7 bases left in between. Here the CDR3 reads CASRISNTIYF. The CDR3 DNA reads TGTGCCAGCAGAATTAGCAACACCATATATTTT.

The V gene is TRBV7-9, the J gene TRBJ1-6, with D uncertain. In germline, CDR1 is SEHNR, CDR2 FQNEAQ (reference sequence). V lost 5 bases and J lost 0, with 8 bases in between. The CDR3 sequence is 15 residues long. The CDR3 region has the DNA TGTGCCAGCAGCCCAGGAAGCTCCTATAATTCACCCCTCCACTTT. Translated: CASSPGSSYNSPLHF. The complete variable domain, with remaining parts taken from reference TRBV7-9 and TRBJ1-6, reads DTGVSQNPRHKITKRGQNVTFRCDPISEHNRLYWYRQTLGQGPEFLTYFQNEAQLEKSRLLSDRFSAERPKGSFSTLEIQRTEQGDSAMYLCASSPGSSYNSPLHFGNGTRLTVT.

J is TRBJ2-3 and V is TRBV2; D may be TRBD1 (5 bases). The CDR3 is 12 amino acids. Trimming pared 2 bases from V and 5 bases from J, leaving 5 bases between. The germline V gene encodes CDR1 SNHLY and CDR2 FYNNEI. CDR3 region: CASSERGDTQYF. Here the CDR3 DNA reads TGTGCCAGCAGTGAAAGGGGAGATACGCAGTATTTT.

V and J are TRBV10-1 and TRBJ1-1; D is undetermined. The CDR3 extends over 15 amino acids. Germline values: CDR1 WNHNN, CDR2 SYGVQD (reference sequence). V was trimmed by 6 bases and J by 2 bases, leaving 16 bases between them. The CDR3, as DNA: TGCGCCAGCAGCGTAATGGCGGGAGGAAACACTGAAGCTTTCTTT. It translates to CASSVMAGGNTEAFF.

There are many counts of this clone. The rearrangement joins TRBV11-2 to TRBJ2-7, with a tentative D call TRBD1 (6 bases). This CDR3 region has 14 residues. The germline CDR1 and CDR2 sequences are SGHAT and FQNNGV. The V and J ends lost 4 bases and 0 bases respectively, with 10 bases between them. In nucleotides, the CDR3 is TGTGCCAGCAGCTCGCACAGGGACTCCTACGAGCAGTACTTC. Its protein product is CASSSHRDSYEQYF.

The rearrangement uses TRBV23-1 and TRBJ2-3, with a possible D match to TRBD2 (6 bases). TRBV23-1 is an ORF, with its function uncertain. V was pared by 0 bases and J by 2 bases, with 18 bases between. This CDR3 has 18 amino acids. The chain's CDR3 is CASSQSIDSGNLTDTQYF. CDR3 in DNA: TGCGCCAGCAGTCAATCGATTGATAGCGGTAACCTCACAGATACGCAGTATTTT.

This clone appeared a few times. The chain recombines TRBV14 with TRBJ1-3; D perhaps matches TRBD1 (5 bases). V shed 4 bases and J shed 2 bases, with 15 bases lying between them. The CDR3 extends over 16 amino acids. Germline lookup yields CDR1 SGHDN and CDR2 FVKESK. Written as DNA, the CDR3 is TGTGCCAGCAGCCTTACGGGCGGGGCTGCTGGAAACACCATATATTTT. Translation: CASSLTGGAAGNTIYF.

The CDR3 here is CASSLAMEGYTF. CDR3 nucleotide sequence: TGTGCCAGCAGCTTGGCCATGGAGGGCTACACCTTC. The rearrangement links TRBV5-6 to TRBJ1-2; no reliable D call. The CDR3 has 12 amino acids. The germline V gene has CDR1 SGHDT and CDR2 YYEEEE. The V gene lost 0 bases and the J gene lost 8 bases, with 8 bases spanning the gap.

The CDR3 region is CASSELGGGRETQYF. The CDR3 coding sequence is TGTGCCAGCAGTGAATTGGGTGGGGGCAGAGAGACCCAGTACTTC. V usage is TRBV25-1 and J usage is TRBJ2-5; maybe TRBD1 (6 bases). The CDR3 sequence is 15 residues long. V was clipped by 1 base and J by 4 bases, with 13 bases between them. Germline V gives CDR1 MGHDK, CDR2 SYGVNS.

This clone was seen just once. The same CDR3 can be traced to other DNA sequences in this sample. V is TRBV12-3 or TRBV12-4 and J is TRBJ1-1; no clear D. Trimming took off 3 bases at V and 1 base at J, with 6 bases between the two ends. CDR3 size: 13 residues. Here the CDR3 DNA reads TGTGCCAGCAGTTTGACATCGAACACTGAAGCTTTCTTT. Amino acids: CASSLTSNTEAFF.

The CDR3 nucleotides are TGTGCCAGCAGCCAAGTGAAGGGGACTGGAAACACCATATATTTT. The encoded protein is CASSQVKGTGNTIYF. J is TRBJ1-3 and V is TRBV3-1 (or the pseudogene TRBV3-2); possibly TRBD1 for D (5 bases). The germline V gene has CDR1 LGHDT and CDR2 YNNKEL (reference sequence). This CDR3 is built from 15 residues. Trimming cost V 1 base and J 2 bases, with 9 bases left between them.